The rows below give T cell receptor beta chains drawn from one sample of a study of blood T cell repertoires in COVID-19. Profiled with immunoSEQ multiplex PCR; TCRdb holds only in-frame clones, not every one. Of more than 100,000 clones in the sample, around 87% were seen once. Material: peripheral blood. The source is a woman in her sixties or seventies with acute or convalescent COVID-19. CDR3s include the opening cysteine and the closing phenylalanine or tryptophan. The order of the fields is V gene, clone size, D gene, J gene, CDR3 protein, CDR3 DNA. The D gene is left open where the match is weak. Some rows have no size entry. The others give once, few or many, or a class for an expanded clone.

TRBV19	.	.	TRBJ1-5	CASSMVGSNQPQHF	TGTGCCAGTAGTATGGTGGGGAGTAATCAGCCCCAGCATTTT
TRBV2	once	.	TRBJ1-1	CASSEMGLVNTEAFF	TGTGCCAGCAGTGAAATGGGACTGGTGAACACTGAAGCTTTCTTT
TRBV2	few	TRBD1	TRBJ2-7	CASSLQGWPYEQYF	TGTGCCAGCAGCCTACAGGGGTGGCCCTACGAGCAGTACTTC
TRBV19	few	TRBD1	TRBJ1-1	CASSVTGTTEAFF	TGTGCCAGTAGTGTGACAGGGACCACTGAAGCTTTCTTT
TRBV6-5	.	.	TRBJ1-6	CASTRSSKQSPLHF	TGTGCCAGCACCAGGTCATCGAAGCAATCACCCCTCCACTTT
TRBV12-2	.	.	TRBJ2-7	CASRLAGKAGDAYEQYF	TGTGCAAGTCGCTTAGCCGGGAAGGCGGGGGACGCCTACGAGCAGTACTTC
TRBV6-5	few	.	TRBJ2-7	CASSYSYRESEQYF	TGTGCCAGCAGTTATTCCTACCGGGAGAGCGAGCAGTACTTC
TRBV19	.	TRBD1	TRBJ1-5	CASRRTGMGNQPQHF	TGTGCCAGTAGACGGACAGGGATGGGCAATCAGCCCCAGCATTTT
TRBV18	.	TRBD1	TRBJ1-1	CASSPAGGENTEAFF	TGTGCCAGCTCACCGGCAGGGGGCGAGAACACTGAAGCTTTCTTT
TRBV30	.	.	TRBJ1-2	CAWQDLQGYGYTF	TGTGCCTGGCAGGATCTCCAGGGGTATGGCTACACCTTC
TRBV6-6	.	.	TRBJ1-5	CASSYSGPDQPQHF	TGTGCCAGCAGTTACTCCGGTCCCGATCAGCCCCAGCATTTT
TRBV12-3/TRBV12-4	.	.	TRBJ1-5	CASSFPPQPQHF	TGTGCCAGCAGTTTCCCTCCTCAGCCCCAGCATTTT
TRBV5-1	.	TRBD2	TRBJ2-1	CASSLGGTSPGIDEQFF	TGCGCCAGCAGCTTGGGAGGGACTAGCCCGGGAATCGATGAGCAGTTCTTC
TRBV11-2	.	.	TRBJ2-3	CASSFPIDPRTDTQYF	TGTGCCAGCAGCTTTCCGATAGATCCCCGCACAGATACGCAGTATTTT
TRBV6-5	.	.	TRBJ1-1	CASRMGAQTNTEAFF	TGTGCCAGCAGAATGGGGGCTCAAACGAACACTGAAGCTTTCTTT
TRBV3-1/TRBV3-2	.	.	TRBJ1-4	CASSPTATNEKLFF	TGTGCCAGCAGCCCGACAGCAACTAATGAAAAACTGTTTTTT
TRBV2	.	.	TRBJ2-1	CASSFDSSKQFF	TGTGCCAGCAGCTTCGACTCCTCCAAGCAGTTCTTC
TRBV7-9	.	.	TRBJ1-4	CASSLFQGFEKLFF	TGTGCCAGCAGCTTATTCCAGGGTTTCGAAAAACTGTTTTTT
TRBV30	.	.	TRBJ1-1	CAVLGDTEAFF	TGTGCCGTACTCGGGGACACTGAAGCTTTCTTT
TRBV18	.	TRBD2	TRBJ2-1	CASSPPKTSGSNNEQFF	TGTGCCAGCTCACCACCTAAGACTAGCGGGAGTAACAATGAGCAGTTCTTC
TRBV5-4	.	TRBD2	TRBJ2-5	CASSLGGSKETQYF	TGTGCCAGCAGCTTGGGCGGGAGCAAGGAGACCCAGTACTTC
TRBV19	.	TRBD2	TRBJ2-7	CASSTSGRQSIYEQYF	TGTGCCAGTAGCACTAGCGGGAGGCAAAGTATCTACGAGCAGTACTTC
TRBV28	.	.	TRBJ1-1	CASLGRYTEAFF	TGTGCCAGCCTGGGCCGGTACACTGAAGCTTTCTTT
TRBV3-1/TRBV3-2	.	TRBD2	TRBJ2-1	CASSQANSGRDVGEQFF	TGTGCCAGCAGCCAAGCGAATAGCGGGAGGGATGTGGGTGAGCAGTTCTTC
TRBV2	once	TRBD2	TRBJ2-5	CASSGGGTQETQYF	TGTGCCAGCAGTGGGGGGGGGACCCAAGAGACCCAGTACTTC
TRBV18	.	.	TRBJ1-2	CASSSDRPGDYGYTF	TGTGCCAGCTCATCCGACAGGCCCGGTGACTATGGCTACACCTTC
TRBV5-5	.	TRBD2	TRBJ2-3	CASSFSGIGTDTQYF	TGTGCCAGCAGCTTCAGCGGGATAGGTACAGATACGCAGTATTTT
TRBV24-1	.	.	TRBJ1-5	CATSESAASDQPQHF	TGTGCCACCAGTGAGTCGGCGGCAAGTGATCAGCCCCAGCATTTT
TRBV19	.	TRBD1	TRBJ1-3	CASSILRDSSGNTIYF	TGTGCCAGTAGTATCCTCCGGGACAGCTCTGGAAACACCATATATTTT
TRBV9	.	TRBD2	TRBJ2-2	CASSVGAGGPSKSTGELFF	TGTGCCAGCAGCGTAGGGGCGGGAGGGCCGAGTAAAAGTACCGGGGAGCTGTTTTTT
TRBV7-9	.	.	TRBJ1-5	CASSSQGEWSNQPQHF	TGTGCCAGCAGCTCCCAGGGTGAATGGAGCAATCAGCCCCAGCATTTT